Sequencing of this T cell receptor beta chain was carried out in a study of CD8 T cells in ankylosing spondylitis. This clonotype was seen many times. The CDR3 totals 14 residues. V lost 0 bases and J lost 14, with 17 bases in between. Per germline, CDR1 LGHNA and CDR2 YSLEER. Each CDR3 protein is one row after TCRdb ran MiXCR on the 5' RACE reads. Here the sample spans roughly 100,000 distinct CDR3 sequences, roughly 8% being singletons. Sequenced: blood, either unsorted or a sorted T cell fraction (not recorded which). The sequence came from a male donor with ankylosing spondylitis or in good health (not recorded which). The genes are TRBV4-3 and TRBJ2-1, with D possibly matching TRBD2 (5 bases). The CDR3, as DNA: TGCGCCAGCAGCCAAGAATCCCGGGAAAGGAGAAAGTTCTTC. Translating gives CASSQESRERRKFF.